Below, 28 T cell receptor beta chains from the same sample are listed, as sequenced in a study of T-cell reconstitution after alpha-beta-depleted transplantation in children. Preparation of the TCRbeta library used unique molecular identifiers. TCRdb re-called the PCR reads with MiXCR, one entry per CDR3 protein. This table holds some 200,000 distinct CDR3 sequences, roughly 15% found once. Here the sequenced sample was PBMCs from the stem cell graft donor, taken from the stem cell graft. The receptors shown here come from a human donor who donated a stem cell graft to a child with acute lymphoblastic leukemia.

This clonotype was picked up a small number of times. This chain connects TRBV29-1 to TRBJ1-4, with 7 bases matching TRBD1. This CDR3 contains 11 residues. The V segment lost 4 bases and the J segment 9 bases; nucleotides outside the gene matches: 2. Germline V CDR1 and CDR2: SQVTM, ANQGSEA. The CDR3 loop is CSVVDRQKLFF. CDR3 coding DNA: TGCAGCGTTGTGGACAGGCAAAAACTGTTTTTT. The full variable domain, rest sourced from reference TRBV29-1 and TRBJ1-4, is SAVISQKPSRDICQRGTSLTIQCQVDSQVTMMFWYRQQPGQSLTLIATANQGSEATYESGFVIDKFPISRPNLTFSTLTVSNMSPEDSSIYLCSVVDRQKLFFGSGTQLSVL.

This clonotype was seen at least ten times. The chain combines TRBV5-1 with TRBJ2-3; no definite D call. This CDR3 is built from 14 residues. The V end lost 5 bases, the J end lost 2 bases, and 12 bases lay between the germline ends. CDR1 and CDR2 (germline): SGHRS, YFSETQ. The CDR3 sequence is CASSEVLNTDTQYF. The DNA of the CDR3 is TGCGCCAGCAGTGAGGTACTCAACACAGATACGCAGTATTTT.

The CDR3 DNA sequence: TGTGCCAGTACCCCGGGACAGCAAGAGACCCAGTACTTC. It encodes CASTPGQQETQYF. The genes are TRBV19 and TRBJ2-5; 7 nucleotides align to TRBD1. V lost 7 bases, J lost 2 bases, and 4 bases stayed unmatched. Germline values: CDR1 LNHDA, CDR2 SQIVND (reference sequence). The CDR3 runs to 13 residues.

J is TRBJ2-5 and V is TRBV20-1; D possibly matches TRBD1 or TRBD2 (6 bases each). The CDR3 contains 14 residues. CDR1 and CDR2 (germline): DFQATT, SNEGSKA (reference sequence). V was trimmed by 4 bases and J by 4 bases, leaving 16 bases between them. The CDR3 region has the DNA TGCAGTGCTACCGGGGACCCGGGGGCAGAGACCCAGTACTTC. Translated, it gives CSATGDPGAETQYF.

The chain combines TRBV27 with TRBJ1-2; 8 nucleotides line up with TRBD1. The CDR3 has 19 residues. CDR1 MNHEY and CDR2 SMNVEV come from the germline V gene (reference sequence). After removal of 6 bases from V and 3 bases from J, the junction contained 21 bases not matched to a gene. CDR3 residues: CASSSRRTGLFRGHYGYTF. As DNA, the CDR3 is TGTGCCAGCAGCTCCCGGAGGACAGGGCTTTTTCGCGGACACTATGGCTACACCTTC.

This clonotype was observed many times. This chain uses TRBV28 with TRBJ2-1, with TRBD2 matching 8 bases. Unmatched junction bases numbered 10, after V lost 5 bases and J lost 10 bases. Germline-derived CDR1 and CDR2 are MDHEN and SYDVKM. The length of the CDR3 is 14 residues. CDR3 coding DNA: TGTGCCAGCAGTCCTCGACTAGCGCCCTGGGAGCAGTTCTTC. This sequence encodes CASSPRLAPWEQFF. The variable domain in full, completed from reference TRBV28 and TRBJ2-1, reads DVKVTQSSRYLVKRTGEKVFLECVQDMDHENMFWYRQDPGLGLRLIYFSYDVKMKEKGDIPEGYSVSREKKERFSLILESASTNQTSMYLCASSPRLAPWEQFFGPGTRLTVL.

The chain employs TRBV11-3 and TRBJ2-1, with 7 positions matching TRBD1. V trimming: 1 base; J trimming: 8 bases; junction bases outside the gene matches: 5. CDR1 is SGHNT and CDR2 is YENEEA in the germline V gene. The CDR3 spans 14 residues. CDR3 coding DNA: TGTGCCAGCAGCTTAGCAGGGGGAGACGATGAGCAGTTCTTC. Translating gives CASSLAGGDDEQFF.

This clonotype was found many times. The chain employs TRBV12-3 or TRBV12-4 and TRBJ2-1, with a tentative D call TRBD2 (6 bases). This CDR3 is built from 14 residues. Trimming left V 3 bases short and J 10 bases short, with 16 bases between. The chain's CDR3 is CASSFGTVSNEQFF. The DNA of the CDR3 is TGTGCCAGCAGTTTCGGGACTGTATCGAACGAGCAGTTCTTC.

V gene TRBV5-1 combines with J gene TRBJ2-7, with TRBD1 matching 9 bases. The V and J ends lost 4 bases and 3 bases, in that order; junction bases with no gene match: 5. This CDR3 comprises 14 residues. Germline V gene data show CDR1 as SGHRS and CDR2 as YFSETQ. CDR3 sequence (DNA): TGCGCCAGCAGCCTCCGACAGGGGGTCTACGAGCAGTACTTC. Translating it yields CASSLRQGVYEQYF.

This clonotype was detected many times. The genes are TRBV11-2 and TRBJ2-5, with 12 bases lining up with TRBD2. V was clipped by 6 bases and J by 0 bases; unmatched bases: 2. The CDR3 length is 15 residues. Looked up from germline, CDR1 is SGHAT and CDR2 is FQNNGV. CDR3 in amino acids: CASRRLAGDQETQYF. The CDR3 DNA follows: TGTGCCAGCAGACGACTAGCGGGGGACCAAGAGACCCAGTACTTC.

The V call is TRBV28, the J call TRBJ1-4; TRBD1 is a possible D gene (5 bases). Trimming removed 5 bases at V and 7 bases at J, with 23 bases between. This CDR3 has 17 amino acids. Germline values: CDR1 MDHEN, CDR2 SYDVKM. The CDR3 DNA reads TGTGCCAGCAGTCCACAGAACCTAGACAGCCCGAGTGAAAAACTGTTTTTT. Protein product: CASSPQNLDSPSEKLFF.

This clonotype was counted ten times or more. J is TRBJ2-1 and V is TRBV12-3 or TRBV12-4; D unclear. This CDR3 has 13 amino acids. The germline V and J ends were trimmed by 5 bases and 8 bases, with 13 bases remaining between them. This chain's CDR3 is CASSPTLGDEQFF. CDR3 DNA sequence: TGTGCCAGCAGTCCCACCCTTGGAGATGAGCAGTTCTTC.

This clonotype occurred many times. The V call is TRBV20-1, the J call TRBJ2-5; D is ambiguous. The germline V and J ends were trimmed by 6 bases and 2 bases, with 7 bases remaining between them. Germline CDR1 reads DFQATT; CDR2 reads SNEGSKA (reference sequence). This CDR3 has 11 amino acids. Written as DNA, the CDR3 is TGCAGTGCGGTAGGGCAAGAGACCCAGTACTTC. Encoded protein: CSAVGQETQYF.

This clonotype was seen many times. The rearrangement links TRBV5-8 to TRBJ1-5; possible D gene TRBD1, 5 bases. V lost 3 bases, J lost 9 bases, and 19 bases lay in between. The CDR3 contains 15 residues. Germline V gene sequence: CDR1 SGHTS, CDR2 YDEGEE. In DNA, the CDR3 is TGTGCCAGCAGCTACAGGACCGCCTCGGCTTGGCCCCAGCATTTT. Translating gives CASSYRTASAWPQHF.

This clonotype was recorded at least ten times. For the CDR3, the DNA is TGTGCCAGCAGTTGGGGACGCTCCTCCTACGAGCAGTACTTC. Its translation: CASSWGRSSYEQYF. The chain is built from TRBV12-3 or TRBV12-4 and TRBJ2-7, with D perhaps matching TRBD1 or TRBD2 (5 bases each). CDR3 length: 14 residues. V was trimmed by 4 bases and J by 0 bases, leaving 10 bases between them.

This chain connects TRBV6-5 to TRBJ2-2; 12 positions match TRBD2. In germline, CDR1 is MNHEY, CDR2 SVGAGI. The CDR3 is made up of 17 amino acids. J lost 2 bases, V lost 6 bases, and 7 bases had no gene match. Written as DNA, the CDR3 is TGTGCCAGCAGATCACTAGCGGGAGGCCGAAACACCGGGGAGCTGTTTTTT. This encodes CASRSLAGGRNTGELFF.

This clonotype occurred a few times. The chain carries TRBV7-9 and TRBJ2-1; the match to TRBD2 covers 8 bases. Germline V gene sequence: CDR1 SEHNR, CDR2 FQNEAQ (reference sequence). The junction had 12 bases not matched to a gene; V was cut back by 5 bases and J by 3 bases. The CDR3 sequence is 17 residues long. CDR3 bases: TGTGCCAGCAGCCAAAATGGCGGGAGGTGGGGCTACAATGAGCAGTTCTTC. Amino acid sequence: CASSQNGGRWGYNEQFF.

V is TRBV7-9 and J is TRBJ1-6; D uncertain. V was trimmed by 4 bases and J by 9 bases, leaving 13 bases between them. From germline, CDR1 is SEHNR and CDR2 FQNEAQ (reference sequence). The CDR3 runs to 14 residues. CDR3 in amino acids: CASSSSVEISPLHF. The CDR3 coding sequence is TGTGCCAGCAGCTCTTCGGTGGAGATTTCACCCCTCCACTTT.

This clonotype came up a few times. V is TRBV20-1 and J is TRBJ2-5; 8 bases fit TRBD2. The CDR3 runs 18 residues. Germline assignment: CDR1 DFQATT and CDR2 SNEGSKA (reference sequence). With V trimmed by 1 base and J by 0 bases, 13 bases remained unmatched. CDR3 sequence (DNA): TGCAGTGCTAGAGTGGTTAGCGGGACCGCATGGTACCAAGAGACCCAGTACTTC. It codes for CSARVVSGTAWYQETQYF.

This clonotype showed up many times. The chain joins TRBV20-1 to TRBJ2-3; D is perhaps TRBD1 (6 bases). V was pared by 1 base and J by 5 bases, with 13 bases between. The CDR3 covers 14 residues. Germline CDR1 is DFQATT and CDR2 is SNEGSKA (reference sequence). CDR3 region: CSARAPLDRDTQYF. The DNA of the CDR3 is TGCAGTGCTAGAGCCCCGCTGGACAGAGATACGCAGTATTTT.

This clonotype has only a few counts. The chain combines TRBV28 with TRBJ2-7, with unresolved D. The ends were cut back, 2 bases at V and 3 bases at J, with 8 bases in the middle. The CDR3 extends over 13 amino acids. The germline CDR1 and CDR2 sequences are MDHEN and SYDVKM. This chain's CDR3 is CASSLPDGYEQYF. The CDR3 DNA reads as TGTGCCAGCAGTTTACCCGACGGCTACGAGCAGTACTTC.

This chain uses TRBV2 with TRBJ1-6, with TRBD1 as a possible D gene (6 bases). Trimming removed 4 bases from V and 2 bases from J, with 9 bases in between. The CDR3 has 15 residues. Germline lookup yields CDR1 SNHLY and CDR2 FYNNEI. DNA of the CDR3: TGTGCCAGCAGTGGAGGACAGACCTATAATTCACCCCTCCACTTT. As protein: CASSGGQTYNSPLHF.

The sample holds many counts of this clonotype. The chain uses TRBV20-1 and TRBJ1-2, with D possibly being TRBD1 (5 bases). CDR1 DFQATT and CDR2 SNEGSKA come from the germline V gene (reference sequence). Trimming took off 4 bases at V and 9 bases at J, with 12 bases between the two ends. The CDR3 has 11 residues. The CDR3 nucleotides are TGCAGTGCTACGAAGACAGCAAGCTACACCTTC. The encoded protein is CSATKTASYTF.

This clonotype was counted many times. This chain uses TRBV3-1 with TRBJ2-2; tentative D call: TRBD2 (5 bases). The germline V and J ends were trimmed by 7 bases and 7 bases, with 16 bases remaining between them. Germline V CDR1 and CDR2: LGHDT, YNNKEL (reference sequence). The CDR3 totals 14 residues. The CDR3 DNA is TGTGCCAGCACCCCGGTAAACGGGATCGGGGAGCTGTTTTTT. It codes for CASTPVNGIGELFF.

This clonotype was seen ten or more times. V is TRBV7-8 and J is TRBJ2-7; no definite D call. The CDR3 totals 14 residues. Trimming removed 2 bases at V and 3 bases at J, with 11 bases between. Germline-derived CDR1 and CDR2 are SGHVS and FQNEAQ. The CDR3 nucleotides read TGTGCCAGCAGCTTAATGCAGGAGATCTACGAGCAGTACTTC. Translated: CASSLMQEIYEQYF.

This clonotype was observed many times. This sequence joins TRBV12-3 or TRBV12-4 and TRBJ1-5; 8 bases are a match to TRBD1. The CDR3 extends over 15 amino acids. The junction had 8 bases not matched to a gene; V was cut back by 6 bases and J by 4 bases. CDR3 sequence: CASSPYGQGNQPQHF. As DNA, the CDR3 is TGTGCCAGCAGCCCATACGGACAGGGAAATCAGCCCCAGCATTTT.

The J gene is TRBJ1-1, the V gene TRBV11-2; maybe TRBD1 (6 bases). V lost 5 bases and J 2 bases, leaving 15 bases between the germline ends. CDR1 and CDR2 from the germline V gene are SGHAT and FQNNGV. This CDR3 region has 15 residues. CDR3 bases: TGTGCCAGCAGCGGGGCTGGGGGGGCAAACACTGAAGCTTTCTTT. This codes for CASSGAGGANTEAFF.

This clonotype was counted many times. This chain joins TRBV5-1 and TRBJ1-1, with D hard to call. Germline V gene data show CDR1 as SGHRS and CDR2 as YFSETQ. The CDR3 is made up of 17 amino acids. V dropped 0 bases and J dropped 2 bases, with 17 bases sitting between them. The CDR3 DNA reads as TGCGCCAGCAGCTTGGTAACGACCGCTCCCTTCAACACTGAAGCTTTCTTT. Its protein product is CASSLVTTAPFNTEAFF.